This T cell receptor (beta chain) was observed in a study of blood T cell repertoires in COVID-19 (TCRdb year 2020). Some background on the complete study: Collaborator samples came from the United States, Italy and Spain and covered acute and convalescent phases of COVID-19. Sample metadata almost always included a de-identified subject ID, COVID-19 status, age in years and sex. The material from the prospective study consisted of cDNA or gDNA derived from T cells, B-cell-depleted T cells, or PBMCs. Where available, HLA class I and class II types were obtained from metadata supplied by the sample provider rather than from assay-based typing. A freely available public database, intended as a resource for researchers studying the immune response to SARS-CoV-2, is where the repertoires were released. Samples came from the ongoing ImmuneRACE study (first 160 participants) plus 1,254 subjects from 6 global collaborators. The dataset comprised deeply sampled blood TCRbeta repertoires from subjects exposed to, actively infected with, or recovered from COVID-19. Beyond this particular receptor, the publication reports: Clinical and demographic metadata were provided uncurated, with the amount varying by source and participant.

Trimming takes 0 bases from V and 4 bases from J, and the germline ends sit 6 bases apart. The germline V gene provides CDR1 MNHNS and CDR2 SASEGT. The CDR3 numbers 13 residues from cysteine through phenylalanine. CDR3 DNA is the only sequence kept; it has 39 bases, read in frame from the first base. One collaborating source in Seattle enrolled patients while the patients were actively infected and followed the patients over time throughout the course of disease. The collaborating institutions used their own protocols to collect whole blood in K2EDTA tubes. For TCRbeta analysis, collaborator samples were shipped as frozen whole blood, as isolated PBMCs, or as DNA extracted from either sample type. Points on this clone: Its antigen is unknown. Nothing much larger sits one base from this clone, and base qualities are not available.

TCRbeta CDR3 regions were amplified from genomic DNA using the immunoSEQ Assay, a bias-controlled multiplex PCR. Under the source paper's analysis protocol: The number of nucleated cells in each sample was estimated from the amplification of reference gene primers within the assay. To quantify the absolute abundance of each unique TCRbeta CDR3 rearrangement, sequence reads were collapsed and filtered. For each sample, productive Simpson clonality was calculated as the square root of Simpson's diversity index over productive rearrangements. The source is immuneACCESS, and TCRdb retained only in-frame sequences with V and J called. Part of the clones is not carried over; for the studies checked, unresolved V genes explain less than half of this, and the remainder is unexplained. V, J and clone size derive from that table, while D and trimming were established from the DNA sequence. Across this sample there are under 75,000 clones, with roughly 72% seen only once. Of the sample, about 5% is held by the ten largest clones.

The clonotype originates from a woman in her 70s with COVID-19, enrolled during active disease. The specimen sequenced was peripheral blood. The receptor chain draws on TRBV6-1 and TRBJ2-5; 5 matching bases give a weak D call of TRBD1. The CDR3 loop reads CASSEAGVETQYF. The sequence in DNA is TGTGCCAGCAGTGAAGCAGGGGTAGAGACCCAGTACTTC.